The 28 T cell receptor beta chains given below trace back to one sample, sequenced in a study of CD8+CD57+ T cells in acquired aplastic anemia (dated by TCRdb to between 2017 and 2018). The sequencing machine was an Illumina HiSeq 2000. TCR beta VDJ combination and CDR3 sequence profiling used genomic DNA as the template. TCRdb itself trimmed the public reads at Q25 with fastp, ran MiXCR and retained productive beta chains. Rows are unified per CDR3 protein, each entry keeping the most common DNA and genes. Present in this sample are around 400,000 distinct CDR3 sequences, 55% to 75% of which were seen just once. Less than 4% of the sample is taken by the ten largest. Source material: sorted CD4+, CD8+, or CD8+CD57+ T cells (not recorded which) from PBMCs. All receptors come from a human donor in good health, serving as a control.

This clonotype has more than one count but fewer than ten. Its ends do not fully match the called genes, so a read error is possible. The chain couples TRBV25-1 to TRBJ1-1; D unresolved. The CDR3 has 14 amino acids. CDR1 is MGHDK and CDR2 is SYGVNS in the germline V gene. For the CDR3, the DNA is TGTGCCGGCAGTGACCGCGCCAGGAACACTGAAGCTCTCTTT. This sequence encodes CAGSDRARNTEALF.

The gene calls are TRBV11-2 and TRBJ2-5; D may be TRBD1 (5 bases). The CDR3 extends over 14 amino acids. In germline, CDR1 is SGHAT, CDR2 FQNNGV. The V end lost 5 bases, the J end lost 3 bases, and 13 bases lay between the germline ends. The CDR3, as DNA: TGTGCCAGCAGCACACCAACAGGCAAAGAGACCCAGTACTTC. Protein sequence: CASSTPTGKETQYF.

A note on this clonotype: Since a much larger clone is just one base distant, this may be a read error. The genes are TRBV6-1 and TRBJ1-2, with a weak D call TRBD1 (6 bases). CDR1 MNHNS and CDR2 SASEGT come from the germline V gene. This CDR3 region has 15 residues. CDR3 coding DNA: TGTACCAGCAGTGAAGATCGCCGGACAGTTTATGGCTACACCTTC. Translated, it gives CTSSEDRRTVYGYTF.

The sample holds many counts of this clonotype. This chain links TRBV4-1 with TRBJ2-1; 10 nucleotides line up with TRBD2. V shed 1 base, J shed 8 bases, and the junction held 8 bases outside the gene matches. CDR1 MGHRA and CDR2 YSYEKL come from the germline V gene. The CDR3 length is 16 residues. The CDR3 region has the DNA TGCGCCAGCAGCCAAGGTGTTGTAGCGGGGGGCTATGAGCAGTTCTTC. Translating gives CASSQGVVAGGYEQFF.

This chain uses TRBV12-3 or TRBV12-4 with TRBJ2-7; D might be TRBD2 (6 bases). Deletions cut 4 bases from V and 2 bases from J, with 18 bases between. CDR3 size: 16 residues. The CDR3 region has the DNA TGTGCCAGCAGTTCACAGTGGCAGGGAGGTACCTACGAGCAGTACTTC. It specifies CASSSQWQGGTYEQYF.

Regarding this clonotype: Given the absence of the conserved phenylalanine or tryptophan at the CDR3 end, a read error is likely. Because the CDR3's place on the DNA is in doubt, the DNA is left out and the CDR3 is given as listed by TCRdb. The rearrangement uses TRBV7-2 and TRBJ1-1; the table calls TRBD1, which could not be checked here. The CDR3 adds up to 13 amino acids, both ends counted. Germline V CDR1 and CDR2: SGHTA, FQGNSA. CDR3 residues: CASSDPRQYGTDM.

Points on this clonotype: A much larger clone differs from this one at a single base, so this may be a read error. The CDR3 region is CASSLDLRGTVCNEQFF. In DNA form, the CDR3 reads TGTGCCAGCAGCTTAGATCTAAGGGGGACAGTTTGCAATGAGCAGTTCTTC. V usage is TRBV11-2 and J usage is TRBJ2-1; 7 bases are shared with TRBD1. J lost 6 bases, V lost 0 bases, and 11 bases had no gene match. Looked up from germline, CDR1 is SGHAT and CDR2 is FQNNGV. This CDR3 contains 17 residues. Using reference TRBV11-2 and TRBJ2-1 for the parts outside the CDR3, the full variable domain is EAGVAQSPRYKIIEKRQSVAFWCNPISGHATLYWYQQILGQGPKLLIQFQNNGVVDDSQLPKDRFSAERLKGVDSTLKIQPAKLEDSAVYLCASSLDLRGTVCNEQFFGPGTRLTVL.

This sequence joins TRBV9 and TRBJ2-7; D is uncertain. Per the germline V gene, CDR1 is SGDLS and CDR2 is YYNGEE. The CDR3 has 15 amino acids. V dropped 0 bases and J dropped 0 bases, with 10 bases sitting between them. This CDR3 reads CASSVGLRSSYEQYF. The CDR3 coding sequence is TGTGCCAGCAGCGTAGGTCTCAGGAGCTCCTACGAGCAGTACTTC.

This clonotype occurred many times. This chain joins TRBV20-1 and TRBJ2-7; the D call may be TRBD1 or TRBD2 (5 bases each). Germline V gene data show CDR1 as DFQATT and CDR2 as SNEGSKA (reference sequence). The CDR3 contains 14 residues. The germline V and J ends were trimmed by 6 bases and 7 bases, with 22 bases remaining between them. The CDR3 DNA follows: TGCAGTGCCTTCCCCGGGACCGAGCGGTCGGAGCAGTACTTC. Protein: CSAFPGTERSEQYF.

The count of this clonotype is one. Mismatch with germline at one junction end may stem from a read error. This chain joins TRBV7-2 and TRBJ1-5; D is ambiguous. The CDR3 extends over 15 amino acids. The germline V gene has CDR1 SGHTA and CDR2 FQGNSA. CDR3 residues: CASSLEQQLEQPEHF. DNA for the CDR3: TGTGCCAGCAGCTTAGAACAGCAATTAGAACAGCCCGAGCATTTT.

Comments on this clonotype: The conserved phenylalanine or tryptophan normally closing the CDR3 is absent here, so this likely arose from a read error. The chain recombines TRBV29-1 with TRBJ1-1; a possible D gene is TRBD1 (5 bases). Trimming stripped 8 bases from V and 4 bases from J, with 17 bases between. This CDR3 is 13 amino acids long. In germline, CDR1 is SQVTM, CDR2 ANQGSEA. CDR3 sequence reads: CSFSTWGSTEAFL. Written as DNA, the CDR3 is TGCAGCTTTTCGACGTGGGGGAGCACTGAAGCTTTCTTG.

The gene calls are TRBV7-2 and TRBJ2-4; D remains unclear. Germline CDR1 reads SGHTA; CDR2 reads FQGNSA. V was trimmed by 5 bases and J by 0 bases, leaving 17 bases between them. This CDR3 comprises 17 residues. This CDR3 reads CASSPPGASLAKNIQYF. The CDR3, as DNA: TGTGCCAGCAGCCCCCCAGGCGCAAGCCTAGCCAAAAACATTCAGTACTTC.

This clonotype has a handful of counts. The chain employs TRBV24-1 and TRBJ2-3; D might be TRBD1 or TRBD2, each matching 6 bases. Trimming removed 4 bases at V and 2 bases at J, with 15 bases between. CDR1 is KGHDR and CDR2 is SFDVKD in the germline V gene. This CDR3 comprises 16 residues. The CDR3 DNA reads TGTGCCACCAGTGAGGGAGGACAGAGGAACACAGATACGCAGTATTTT. Translation gives CATSEGGQRNTDTQYF.

In nucleotides, the CDR3 is TGTGCCAGTAGTATCCAAGGCGTAGACTACAACACCTTC. It is translated as CASSIQGVDYNTF. This rearrangement joins TRBV19 to TRBJ1-2; D not certain. CDR3 length: 13 amino acids. Trimming removed 3 bases from V and 12 bases from J, with 17 bases in between. The germline CDR1 and CDR2 sequences are LNHDA and SQIVND (reference sequence).

This sequence joins TRBV19 and TRBJ1-3; 10 nucleotides align to TRBD1. This CDR3 comprises 14 residues. J was trimmed by 4 bases and V by 5 bases; bases with no gene match: 2. Germline lookup yields CDR1 LNHDA and CDR2 SQIVND (reference sequence). CDR3 sequence (DNA): TGTGCCAGTAGTCCGGGACAGGGGGGAAACACCATATATTTT. Amino acids: CASSPGQGGNTIYF.

This clonotype was picked up a small number of times. The V call is TRBV15, the J call TRBJ1-4, with D uncertain. With 1 base removed from V and 8 bases from J, the gap between germline ends came to 11 bases. Germline V gene sequence: CDR1 LNHNV, CDR2 YYDKDF (reference sequence). The CDR3 contains 14 residues. The CDR3 coding sequence is TGTGCCACCAGCAGAGCTTCAGGTTTCGAAAAACTGTTTTTT. It yields the protein CATSRASGFEKLFF.

The chain uses TRBV9 and TRBJ2-7; D may be TRBD1 (5 bases). Between the trimmed V and J ends, which lost 4 bases and 2 bases, there was a span of 16 bases. Germline CDR1 and CDR2: SGDLS and YYNGEE. CDR3 size: 15 residues. The CDR3 DNA reads as TGTGCCAGCAGCTCTGGCCCAGGACACACCTACGAGCAGTACTTC. This translates into CASSSGPGHTYEQYF. The full variable domain, in which reference TRBV9 and TRBJ2-7 provide the parts outside the CDR3, is DSGVTQTPKHLITATGQRVTLRCSPRSGDLSVYWYQQSLDQGLQFLIQYYNGEERAKGNILERFSAQQFPDLHSELNLSSLELGDSALYFCASSSGPGHTYEQYFGPGTRLTVT.

This rearrangement joins TRBV11-2 to TRBJ1-1; a possible D gene is TRBD1 (5 bases). The V end lost 7 bases, the J end lost 6 bases, and 12 bases lay between the germline ends. The CDR3 runs 12 residues. Germline values: CDR1 SGHAT, CDR2 FQNNGV. The CDR3 is CASNYMGPEAFF. CDR3 DNA: TGTGCCAGCAACTACATGGGGCCTGAAGCTTTCTTT.

The sample holds one count of this clonotype. An end of the junction does not agree with germline; a read error may underlie this. V usage is TRBV7-2 and J usage is TRBJ2-1; 7 bases fit TRBD1. Per germline, CDR1 SGHTA and CDR2 FQGNSA. The CDR3 length is 15 residues. CDR3 in amino acids: CASSVGGTPYTEQFF. DNA for the CDR3: TGTGCCAGCAGCGTAGGGGGCACACCGTACACTGAGCAGTTCTTC.

This sequence joins TRBV7-2 and TRBJ2-6; D ambiguous. The CDR3 loop spans 17 amino acids. The V gene lost 1 base and the J gene lost 12 bases, with 22 bases spanning the gap. CDR1 SGHTA and CDR2 FQGNSA come from the germline V gene. The CDR3 region is CASSLGGSGRYQPVLTF. The CDR3 DNA follows: TGTGCCAGCAGCTTAGGGGGTAGTGGACGGTATCAGCCCGTCCTGACTTTC. Based on the CDR3 plus reference TRBV7-2 and TRBJ2-6, the full variable domain is GAGVSQSPSNKVTEKGKDVELRCDPISGHTALYWYRQSLGQGLEFLIYFQGNSAPDKSGLPSDRFSAERTGGSVSTLTIQRTQQEDSAVYLCASSLGGSGRYQPVLTFGAGSRLTVL.

Points on this clonotype: This may stem from a read error, because a much larger clone lies one nucleotide away. The chain couples TRBV6-5 to TRBJ2-5; 9 bases match TRBD1. The CDR3 contains 14 residues. Germline V CDR1 and CDR2: MNHEY, SVGAGI. The CDR3: CASSGTGTRETQCF. The DNA of the CDR3 is TGTGCCAGCAGTGGGACAGGGACGAGGGAGACCCAGTGCTTC.

The genes are TRBV9 and TRBJ1-6; D is possibly TRBD1 (6 bases). Between the trimmed V and J ends, which lost 2 bases and 4 bases, there was a span of 13 bases. The CDR3 has 16 amino acids. Germline V lookup: CDR1 SGDLS, CDR2 YYNGEE. DNA for the CDR3: TGTGCCAGCAGCGTGTCCGGGACACCTTATAATTCACCCCTCCACTTT. It yields the protein CASSVSGTPYNSPLHF.

The sample holds a few counts of this clonotype. The chain recombines TRBV6-6 with TRBJ2-3; D is unclear. The length of the CDR3 is 14 residues. Per germline, CDR1 MNHNY and CDR2 SVGAGI (reference sequence). The V and J ends lost 5 bases and 0 bases respectively, with 9 bases between them. The DNA of the CDR3 is TGTGCCAGCAGTGACGGACCTAGCACAGATACGCAGTATTTT. Translating it yields CASSDGPSTDTQYF.

A few counts support this clonotype. This chain connects TRBV10-3 to TRBJ2-1, with D perhaps TRBD1 or TRBD2 (5 bases each). V was shortened by 8 bases and J by 4 bases, with 12 bases between the two germline ends. The CDR3 is 13 residues long. Germline CDR1 and CDR2: ENHRY and SYGVKD. CDR3 sequence reads: CAIEGQGYNEQFF. In DNA form, the CDR3 reads TGTGCCATCGAGGGCCAGGGATACAATGAGCAGTTCTTC.

This clonotype came up once. J is TRBJ2-1 and V is TRBV5-1; the match to TRBD1 covers 7 bases. Germline CDR1 is SGHRS and CDR2 is YFSETQ. The CDR3 has 12 residues. V trimming: 4 bases; J trimming: 14 bases; junction bases outside the gene matches: 9. This CDR3 reads CASSLDPGQKFF. The CDR3 coding sequence is TGCGCCAGCAGCCTGGATCCGGGACAGAAGTTCTTC.

Points on this clonotype: One junction end disagrees with the germline gene, perhaps due to a read error. This rearrangement joins TRBV7-9 to TRBJ2-3; D not certain. Germline V lookup: CDR1 SEHNR, CDR2 FQNEAQ (reference sequence). The CDR3 has 15 residues. Here the CDR3 DNA reads TGTGCCAGCAGCGTCAGGCGGTCAGTGACCGGTACGGAGTATTTT. It encodes CASSVRRSVTGTEYF.

This chain joins TRBV5-1 and TRBJ2-1; D is uncertain. Trimming removed 6 bases at V and 4 bases at J, with 11 bases between. This CDR3 has 13 residues. The germline V gene encodes CDR1 SGHRS and CDR2 YFSETQ. The CDR3, as DNA: TGCGCCAGCACTAACCTCAGGTACAATGAGCAGTTCTTC. It yields the protein CASTNLRYNEQFF.

This clonotype was observed a few times. A junction end diverges from the germline sequence, so it may reflect a read error. The CDR3 reads CASRPGLAATEQYF. Written as DNA, the CDR3 is TGTGCCAGCAGGCCAGGACTAGCGGCTACTGAGCAGTACTTT. The genes are TRBV9 and TRBJ2-7; TRBD2 matches at 10 bases. The V gene's germline CDR1 is SGDLS and CDR2 YYNGEE. This CDR3 has 14 residues. The full variable domain, with the rest looked up from reference TRBV9 and TRBJ2-7, is DSGVTQTPKHLITATGQRVTLRCSPRSGDLSVYWYQQSLDQGLQFLIQYYNGEERAKGNILERFSAQQFPDLHSELNLSSLELGDSALYFCASRPGLAATEQYFGPGTRLTVT.